This TCR beta chain was sequenced in a study of blood T cell repertoires in COVID-19. Study context: Acute and convalescent COVID-19 samples came from the United States, Italy and Spain.

The CDR3 runs to 14 residues. Trimming at V came to 0 bases and at J to 7 bases, leaving 4 bases not matched to a gene. The germline V gene encodes CDR1 SGHRS and CDR2 YFSETQ. Adults between roughly 18 and 100 years of age took part from under 30 US areas. Recovered participants had two consecutive negative NP/OP PCR tests, healthcare professional clearance, or symptom resolution. As originally analysed: Counts of nucleated cells, estimated from reference gene primer amplification, were obtained. The protocol was immunoSEQ multiplex PCR, while the TCRdb copy is restricted to in-frame clones and leaves out a portion. The V and J calls and the clone size are those of that table, but D and trimming were determined from the DNA. The sample lists around 290,000 clones; about nine tenths were seen once. This clone was counted between two and nine times.

What was sequenced was PBMCs or T cells enriched from blood (not recorded which). The TCR sequence derives from a woman in her forties who had recovered from COVID-19. V is TRBV5-1 and J is TRBJ1-2, with 9 bases lining up with TRBD1. This CDR3 reads CASSLGQGGSGYTF. DNA for the CDR3: TGCGCCAGCAGCTTGGGACAGGGGGGAAGTGGCTACACCTTC. Complete variable domain (other parts from reference TRBV5-1 and TRBJ1-2): KAGVTQTPRYLIKTRGQQVTLSCSPISGHRSVSWYQQTPGQGLQFLFEYFSETQRNKGNFPGRFSGRQFSNSRSEMNVSTLELGDSALYLCASSLGQGGSGYTFGSGTRLTVV.